The clone carrying this T cell receptor beta chain came up many times. This specimen comes from a study of blood T cells in healthy people across ages. The germline V gene encodes CDR1 MNHEY and CDR2 SVGAGI. V lost 0 bases, J lost 6 bases, and 9 bases lay in between. The CDR3 sequence is 15 residues long. Primers used in a second PCR of about 6 to 12 cycles were a sample-barcoded 5' primer and a J-beta primer mix. In TCRdb, the 5' RACE reads were re-called with MiXCR into one record per CDR3 protein. The data contain hundreds of thousands of distinct CDR3 sequences, around 38% of them seen just once; the ten biggest clones take up approximately 31%.

The chain links TRBV6-5 to TRBJ1-6; no definite D call. This clonotype was sampled from an elderly man in good health. Source material: blood. CDR3 nucleotides: TGTGCCAGCAGTTACTCGAAACAGTTTAATTCACCCCTCCACTTT. Amino acids: CASSYSKQFNSPLHF.